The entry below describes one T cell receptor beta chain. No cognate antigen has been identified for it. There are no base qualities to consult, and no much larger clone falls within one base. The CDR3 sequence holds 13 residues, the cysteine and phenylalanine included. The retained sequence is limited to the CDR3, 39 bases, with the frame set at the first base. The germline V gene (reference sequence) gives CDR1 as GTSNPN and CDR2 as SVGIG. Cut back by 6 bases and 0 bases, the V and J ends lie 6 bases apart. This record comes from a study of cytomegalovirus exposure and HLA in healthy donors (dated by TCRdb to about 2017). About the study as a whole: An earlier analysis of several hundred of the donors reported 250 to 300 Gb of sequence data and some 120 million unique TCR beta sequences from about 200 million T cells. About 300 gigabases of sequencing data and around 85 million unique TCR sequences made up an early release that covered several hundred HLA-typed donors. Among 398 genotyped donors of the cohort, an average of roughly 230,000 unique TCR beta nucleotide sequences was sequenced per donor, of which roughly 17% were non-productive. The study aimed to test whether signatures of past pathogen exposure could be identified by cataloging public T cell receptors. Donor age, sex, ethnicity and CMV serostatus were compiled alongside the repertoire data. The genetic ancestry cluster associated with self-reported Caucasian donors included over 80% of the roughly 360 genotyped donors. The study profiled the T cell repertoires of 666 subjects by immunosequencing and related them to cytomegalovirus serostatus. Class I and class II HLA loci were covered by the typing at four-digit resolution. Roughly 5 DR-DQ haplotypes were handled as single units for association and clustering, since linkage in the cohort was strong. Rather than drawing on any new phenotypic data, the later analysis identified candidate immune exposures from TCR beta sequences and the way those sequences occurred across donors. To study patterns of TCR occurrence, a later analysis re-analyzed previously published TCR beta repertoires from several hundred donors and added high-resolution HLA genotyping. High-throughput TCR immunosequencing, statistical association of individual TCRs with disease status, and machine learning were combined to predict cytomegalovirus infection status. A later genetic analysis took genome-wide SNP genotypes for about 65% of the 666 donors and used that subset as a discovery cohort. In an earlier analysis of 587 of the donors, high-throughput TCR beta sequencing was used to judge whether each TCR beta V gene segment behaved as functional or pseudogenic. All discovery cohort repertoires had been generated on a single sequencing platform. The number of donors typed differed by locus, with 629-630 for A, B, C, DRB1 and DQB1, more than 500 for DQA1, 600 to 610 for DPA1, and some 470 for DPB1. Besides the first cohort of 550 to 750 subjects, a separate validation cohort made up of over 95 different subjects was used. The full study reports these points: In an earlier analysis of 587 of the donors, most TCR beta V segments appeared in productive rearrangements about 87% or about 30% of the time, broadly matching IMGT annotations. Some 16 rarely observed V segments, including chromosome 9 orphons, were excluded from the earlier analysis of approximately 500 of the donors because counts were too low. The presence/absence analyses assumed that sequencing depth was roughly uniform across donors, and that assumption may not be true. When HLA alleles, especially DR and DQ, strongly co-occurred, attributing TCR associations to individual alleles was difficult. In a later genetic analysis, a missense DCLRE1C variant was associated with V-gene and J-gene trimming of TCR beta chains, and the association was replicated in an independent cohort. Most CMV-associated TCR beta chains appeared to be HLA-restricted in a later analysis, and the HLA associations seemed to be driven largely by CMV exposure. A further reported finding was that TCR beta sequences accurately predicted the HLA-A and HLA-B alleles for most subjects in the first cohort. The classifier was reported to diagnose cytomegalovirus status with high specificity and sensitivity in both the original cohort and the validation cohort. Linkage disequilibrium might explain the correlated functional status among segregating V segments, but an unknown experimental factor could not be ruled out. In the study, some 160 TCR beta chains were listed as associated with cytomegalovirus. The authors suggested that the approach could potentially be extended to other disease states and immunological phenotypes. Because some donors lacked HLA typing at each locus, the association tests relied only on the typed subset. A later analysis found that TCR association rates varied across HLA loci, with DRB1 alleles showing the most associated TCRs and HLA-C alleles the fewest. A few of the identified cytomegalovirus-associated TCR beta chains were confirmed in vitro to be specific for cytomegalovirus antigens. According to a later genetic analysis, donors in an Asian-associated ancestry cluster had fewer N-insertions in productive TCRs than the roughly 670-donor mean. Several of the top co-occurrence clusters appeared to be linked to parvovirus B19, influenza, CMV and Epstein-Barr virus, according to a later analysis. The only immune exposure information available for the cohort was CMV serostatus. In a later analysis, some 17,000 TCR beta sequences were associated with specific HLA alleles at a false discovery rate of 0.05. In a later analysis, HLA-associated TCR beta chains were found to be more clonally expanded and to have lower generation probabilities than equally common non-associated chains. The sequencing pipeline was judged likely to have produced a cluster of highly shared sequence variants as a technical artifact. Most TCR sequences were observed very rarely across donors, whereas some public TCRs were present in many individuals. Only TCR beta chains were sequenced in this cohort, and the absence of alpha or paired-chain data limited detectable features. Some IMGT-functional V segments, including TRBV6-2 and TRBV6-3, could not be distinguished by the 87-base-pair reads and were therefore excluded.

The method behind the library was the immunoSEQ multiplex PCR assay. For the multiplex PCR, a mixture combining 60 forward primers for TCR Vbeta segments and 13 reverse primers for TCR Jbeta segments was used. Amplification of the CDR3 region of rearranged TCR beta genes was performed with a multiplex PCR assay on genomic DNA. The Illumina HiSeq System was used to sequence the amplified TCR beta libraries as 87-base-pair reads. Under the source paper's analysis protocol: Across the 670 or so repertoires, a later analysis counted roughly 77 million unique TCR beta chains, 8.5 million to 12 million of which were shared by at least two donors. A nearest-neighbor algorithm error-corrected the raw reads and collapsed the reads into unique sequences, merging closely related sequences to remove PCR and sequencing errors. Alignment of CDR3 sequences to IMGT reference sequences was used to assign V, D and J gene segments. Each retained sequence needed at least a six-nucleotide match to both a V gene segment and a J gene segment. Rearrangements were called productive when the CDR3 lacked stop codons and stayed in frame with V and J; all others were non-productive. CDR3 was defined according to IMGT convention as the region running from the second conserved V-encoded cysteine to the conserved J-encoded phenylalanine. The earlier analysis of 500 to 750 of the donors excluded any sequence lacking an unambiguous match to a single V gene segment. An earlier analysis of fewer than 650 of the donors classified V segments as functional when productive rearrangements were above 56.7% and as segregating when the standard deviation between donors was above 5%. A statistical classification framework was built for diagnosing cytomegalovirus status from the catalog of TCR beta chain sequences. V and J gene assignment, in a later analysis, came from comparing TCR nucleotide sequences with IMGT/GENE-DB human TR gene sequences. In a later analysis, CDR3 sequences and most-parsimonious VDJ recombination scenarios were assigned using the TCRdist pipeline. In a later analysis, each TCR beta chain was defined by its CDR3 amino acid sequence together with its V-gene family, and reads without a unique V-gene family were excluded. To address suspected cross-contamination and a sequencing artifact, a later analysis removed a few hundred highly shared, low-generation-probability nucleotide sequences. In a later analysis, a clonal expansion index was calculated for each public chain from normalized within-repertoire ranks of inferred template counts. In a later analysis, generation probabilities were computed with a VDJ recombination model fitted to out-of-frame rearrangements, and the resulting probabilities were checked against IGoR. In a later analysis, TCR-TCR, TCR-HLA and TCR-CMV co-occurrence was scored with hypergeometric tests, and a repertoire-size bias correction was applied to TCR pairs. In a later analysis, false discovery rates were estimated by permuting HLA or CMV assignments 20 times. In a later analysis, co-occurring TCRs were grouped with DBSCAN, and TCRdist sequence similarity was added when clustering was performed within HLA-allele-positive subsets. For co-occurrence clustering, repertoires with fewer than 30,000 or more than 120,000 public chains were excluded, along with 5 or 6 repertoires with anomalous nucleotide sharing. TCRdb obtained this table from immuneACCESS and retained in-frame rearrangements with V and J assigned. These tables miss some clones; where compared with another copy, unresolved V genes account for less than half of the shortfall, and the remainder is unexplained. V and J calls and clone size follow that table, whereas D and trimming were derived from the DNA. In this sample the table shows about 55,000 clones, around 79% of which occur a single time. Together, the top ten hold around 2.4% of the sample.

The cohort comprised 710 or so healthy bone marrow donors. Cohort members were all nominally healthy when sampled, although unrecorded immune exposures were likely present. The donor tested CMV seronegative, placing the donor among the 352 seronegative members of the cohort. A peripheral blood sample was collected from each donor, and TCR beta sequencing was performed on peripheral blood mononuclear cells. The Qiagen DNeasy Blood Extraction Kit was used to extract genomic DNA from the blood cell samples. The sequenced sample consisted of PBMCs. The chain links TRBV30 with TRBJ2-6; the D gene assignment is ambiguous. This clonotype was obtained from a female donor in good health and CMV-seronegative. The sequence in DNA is TGTGCCTGTCTGGCCTCTGGGGCCAACGTCCTGACTTTC. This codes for CACLASGANVLTF.